These 13 T cell receptor beta chains were sequenced from one sample in a study of blood T cell repertoires in COVID-19. The method was immunoSEQ multiplex PCR; TCRdb's version includes in-frame clones alone and lacks a portion of them. The sample lists about 180,000 clones; 80% to 90% were seen once. Sequenced input: PBMCs or T cells enriched from blood (not recorded which). The receptors shown here come from a man aged 50 or older who had recovered from COVID-19.

The CDR3 region is CASSIMGRTNYGYTF. In nucleotides, the CDR3 is TGTGCCAGTAGTATCATGGGCAGGACTAACTATGGCTACACCTTC. The gene calls are TRBV19 and TRBJ1-2, with D unresolved. The CDR3 runs to 15 residues. With 3 bases removed from V and 0 bases from J, the gap between germline ends came to 11 bases. CDR1 LNHDA and CDR2 SQIVND come from the germline V gene (reference sequence).

This clone was detected once. The V gene is TRBV15, the J gene TRBJ1-6, with D hard to call. CDR3 length: 18 residues. Germline V lookup: CDR1 LNHNV, CDR2 YYDKDF (reference sequence). V gave up 3 bases and J gave up 0 bases, with 15 bases separating them. CDR3 sequence reads: CATSSNNMRSSYNSPLHF. CDR3 coding DNA: TGTGCCACCAGCAGCAACAACATGAGGAGCTCCTATAATTCACCCCTCCACTTT.

This clone showed up just a few times. This rearrangement joins TRBV28 to TRBJ1-2; 10 nucleotides line up with TRBD1. Germline values: CDR1 MDHEN, CDR2 SYDVKM. V was pared by 6 bases and J by 2 bases, with 6 bases of the junction left unmatched. CDR3 length: 15 amino acids. The CDR3 DNA reads TGTGCCAGCAGGTCACCGGGACAGGGGAACTATGGCTACACCTTC. Translating it yields CASRSPGQGNYGYTF.

The chain combines TRBV7-9 with TRBJ1-1; D not resolved. This CDR3 is built from 13 residues. From germline, CDR1 is SEHNR and CDR2 FQNEAQ (reference sequence). The V end lost 7 bases, the J end lost 2 bases, and 11 bases lay between the germline ends. The CDR3 nucleotides are TGTGCCAGCACGGGAGGAGTAAACACTGAAGCTTTCTTT. Translation gives CASTGGVNTEAFF.

This sequence joins TRBV6-7 and TRBJ1-2; TRBD1 aligns across 8 bases. TRBV6-7 is filed as an ORF, its function uncertain. The V segment lost 9 bases and the J segment 1 base; nucleotides outside the gene matches: 4. The CDR3 runs to 13 residues. The CDR3 bases are TGTGCCAGGACGGGACAGGATAACTATGGCTACACCTTC. This gives the protein CARTGQDNYGYTF.

The CDR3 DNA follows: TGTGCCAGCAGTTCCCCGACAGGAGGCAATGAAAAACTGTTTTTT. Its protein product is CASSSPTGGNEKLFF. J is TRBJ1-4 and V is TRBV28; possible D gene TRBD1, 6 bases. CDR1 is MDHEN, CDR2 SYDVKM, per germline. This CDR3 is 15 amino acids long. Trimming took off 4 bases at V and 5 bases at J, with 14 bases between the two ends.

The chain joins TRBV19 to TRBJ2-7; 7 nucleotides line up with TRBD1. The V gene's germline CDR1 is LNHDA and CDR2 SQIVND (reference sequence). The CDR3 consists of 14 residues. J gave up 5 bases and V 6 bases, and 10 bases lay outside the gene matches. CDR3 DNA: TGTGCCAGTAGGGACAGGATAGGACGTAACGAGCAGTACTTC. Its protein is CASRDRIGRNEQYF.

This clone has a single count. The chain carries TRBV29-1 and TRBJ1-2; 7 bases are a match to TRBD1. V was pared by 3 bases and J by 5 bases, with 6 bases of the junction left unmatched. The CDR3 has 13 residues. Germline loops: CDR1 SQVTM, CDR2 ANQGSEA. CDR3 nucleotides: TGCAGCGTTGATGGGCCAGGGGGGTATGGCTACACCTTC. Its translation is CSVDGPGGYGYTF.

This rearrangement joins TRBV7-8 to TRBJ2-7, with 10 bases fitting TRBD1. CDR1 SGHVS and CDR2 FQNEAQ come from the germline V gene. The CDR3 loop spans 15 amino acids. The V and J ends lost 5 bases and 3 bases, in that order; junction bases with no gene match: 7. Here the CDR3 DNA reads TGTGCCAGCAGCCCTAGACAGGGGGCTGGCTACGAGCAGTACTTC. Residues: CASSPRQGAGYEQYF.

V usage is TRBV5-5 and J usage is TRBJ2-1; 10 bases match TRBD2. Germline CDR1 reads SGHKS; CDR2 reads YYEKEE (reference sequence). The CDR3 extends over 16 amino acids. With V trimmed by 0 bases and J by 5 bases, 5 bases remained unmatched. The CDR3 coding sequence is TGTGCCAGCAGCTTGGCGTCTAGCGGGAGCCACAATGAGCAGTTCTTC. It is translated as CASSLASSGSHNEQFF.

The genes are TRBV28 and TRBJ1-2; D call uncertain. Germline V gene sequence: CDR1 MDHEN, CDR2 SYDVKM. CDR3 size: 13 residues. Trimming left V 2 bases short and J 6 bases short, with 10 bases between. The CDR3 nucleotides are TGTGCCAGCAGTTTAAGGTCCCAGGATGGCTACACCTTC. It codes for CASSLRSQDGYTF.

J is TRBJ1-5 and V is TRBV5-6; D remains ambiguous. The CDR3 runs to 14 residues. Per germline, CDR1 SGHDT and CDR2 YYEEEE. Trimming removed 0 bases at V and 4 bases at J, with 8 bases between. The CDR3 is CASSLDPGNQPQHF. CDR3 in DNA: TGTGCCAGCAGCTTGGACCCAGGAAATCAGCCCCAGCATTTT.

The chain employs TRBV27 and TRBJ1-6; D is ambiguous. V lost 0 bases and J 3 bases, leaving 6 bases between the germline ends. Germline V gene sequence: CDR1 MNHEY, CDR2 SMNVEV (reference sequence). The CDR3 is 15 residues long. CDR3 nucleotide sequence: TGTGCCAGCAGTTTATCGGGAGGCTATAATTCACCCCTCCACTTT. Residues: CASSLSGGYNSPLHF.